These T cell receptor beta chains were read from a single sample in a study of cytomegalovirus exposure and HLA in healthy donors. The method was immunoSEQ multiplex PCR; TCRdb's version includes in-frame clones alone and lacks a portion of them. The sample has some 140,000 clones; roughly 86% are singletons. The material sequenced was PBMCs. These receptors all stem from a woman aged 25-40 years in good health and CMV-seronegative. The CDR3 runs from the conserved cysteine through the conserved F or W. Fields, in order: CDR3 protein, CDR3 DNA, J gene, clone size, V gene, D gene. The D gene is left open where the match is weak. Only part of the rows carry a size: once, few, many, or a class if the clone is expanded.

CASSKPDNGLEQYF TGTGCCAGCAGCAAACCGGATAATGGGCTCGAGCAGTACTTC TRBJ2-7 few TRBV21-1 .
CASSLPSTRNSPLHF TGTGCCAGCAGCTTACCTTCTACCCGTAATTCACCCCTCCACTTT TRBJ1-6 . TRBV11-2 .
CASSPRDRGREQYF TGCGCCAGCAGCCCCCGGGACAGGGGGCGCGAGCAGTACTTC TRBJ2-7 . TRBV10-1 TRBD1
CASSFDRRPYEQYF TGTGCCAGCAGTTTTGACAGGAGACCCTACGAGCAGTACTTC TRBJ2-7 . TRBV28 .
CASSRDRSYNEQFF TGTGCCAGCAGCCGGGACAGGAGCTACAATGAGCAGTTCTTC TRBJ2-1 . TRBV6-6 TRBD1
CASSLPGQGFGYTF TGTGCCAGCAGTTTACCGGGACAGGGGTTTGGCTACACCTTC TRBJ1-2 . TRBV28 TRBD1
CASSLGQVADTQYF TGCGCCAGCAGCTTGGGGCAGGTAGCAGATACGCAGTATTTT TRBJ2-3 . TRBV5-1 .
CASSLQGTAFGYTF TGTGCCAGCAGCTTACAGGGGACAGCCTTTGGCTACACCTTC TRBJ1-2 . TRBV7-2 TRBD1
CASSVEGTGERKLFF TGTGCCAGCAGCGTAGAAGGGACAGGGGAGCGAAAACTGTTTTTT TRBJ1-4 . TRBV9 TRBD1
CASSRQGTINYGYTF TGTGCCAGCAGCCGACAGGGTACGATCAACTATGGCTACACCTTC TRBJ1-2 once TRBV7-2 TRBD1
CASSLERIQETQYF TGCGCCAGCAGCTTGGAGAGAATCCAAGAGACCCAGTACTTC TRBJ2-5 . TRBV5-1 .
CASAGQGTYQPQHF TGTGCCAGCGCGGGACAGGGGACTTATCAGCCCCAGCATTTT TRBJ1-5 once TRBV28 TRBD1
CASTLDYRGETQYF TGTGCCAGCACTCTGGACTACAGGGGAGAGACCCAGTACTTC TRBJ2-5 . TRBV2 .
CASSQRKYRASHSNQPQHF TGTGCCAGCAGCCAAAGGAAGTACAGGGCGAGTCATAGCAATCAGCCCCAGCATTTT TRBJ1-5 few TRBV14 .
CASSVMSDSPYGYTF TGTGCCAGCAGCGTAATGAGCGATTCCCCCTATGGCTACACCTTC TRBJ1-2 . TRBV9 .
CASSGPGDGQPQHF TGTGCCAGCAGTGGGCCAGGGGATGGGCAGCCCCAGCATTTT TRBJ1-5 . TRBV2 .
CASSVKGATNTGELFF TGTGCCAGCAGCGTTAAGGGGGCGACGAACACCGGGGAGCTGTTTTTT TRBJ2-2 . TRBV9 TRBD1
CASRSQGAHEKLFF TGTGCCAGCAGGTCACAGGGGGCGCATGAAAAACTGTTTTTT TRBJ1-4 . TRBV5-6 TRBD1
CASSLNGYGYTF TGTGCCAGCAGTTTAAACGGCTATGGCTACACCTTC TRBJ1-2 . TRBV28 .
CASSLEADRGLGKSPLHF TGTGCCAGCAGCTTGGAAGCGGACAGGGGGCTTGGGAAATCACCCCTCCACTTT TRBJ1-6 . TRBV5-4 TRBD1